This entry is about one TCR beta chain. The sample comes from a study of shared clonotypes between healthy human individuals. CDR1 KGHSH and CDR2 LQKENI come from the germline V gene. This CDR3 comprises 12 residues. Method: immunoSEQ multiplex PCR; TCRdb's copy keeps in-frame clones and lacks some. Of some 980,000 clones listed, approximately 76% were seen once; the top ten hold roughly 1.5%. This chain uses TRBV18 with TRBJ2-5; TRBD1 is a possible D gene (7 bases). The J call may not be correct, given that the DNA end is closer to TRBJ2-7. What was sequenced was memory CD4+ T cells sorted from blood. Subset indicated: CD45RA-negative fraction. The clonotype comes from a man between 18 and 29 years old in good health. CDR3 sequence (DNA): TGTGCCAGCTCATCTCAGGGGGGCGAGCAGTACTTC. Protein product: CASSSQGGEQYF.